The rows below give T cell receptor beta chains drawn from one sample of a study of blood T cell repertoires in COVID-19. The table came from immunoSEQ multiplex PCR; TCRdb's copy has only in-frame clones and leaves some out. Of fewer than 90,000 clones in the sample, 88% were seen once. What was sequenced was peripheral blood. The receptors shown here come from a woman of 80 years or more with active or convalescent COVID-19. The CDR3 runs from the conserved cysteine through the conserved F or W. The order of the fields is J gene, D gene, V gene, clone size, CDR3 protein, CDR3 DNA. A D gene is named only where the DNA matches it firmly. A row's size may be missing; if present it is once, few, many or a size class.

j_call: TRBJ2-1; d_call: NA; v_call: TRBV6-2/TRBV6-3; clone_size: NA; cdr3_aa: CASSSTGGSYNEQFF; cdr3_nt: TGTGCCAGCAGTTCCACCGGGGGTTCCTACAATGAGCAGTTCTTC
j_call: TRBJ2-1; d_call: TRBD1; v_call: TRBV5-1; clone_size: once; cdr3_aa: CASSLGQGFYNEQFF; cdr3_nt: TGCGCCAGCAGCTTGGGACAGGGATTCTACAATGAGCAGTTCTTC
j_call: TRBJ1-1; d_call: NA; v_call: TRBV18; clone_size: NA; cdr3_aa: CASSYFGQGINTEAFF; cdr3_nt: TGTGCCAGCTCATACTTTGGCCAGGGCATCAACACTGAAGCTTTCTTT
j_call: TRBJ1-6; d_call: TRBD1; v_call: TRBV7-6; clone_size: once; cdr3_aa: CASSSQTGMDSPLHF; cdr3_nt: TGTGCCAGCAGCTCCCAGACAGGGATGGATTCACCCCTCCACTTT
j_call: TRBJ2-2; d_call: TRBD2; v_call: TRBV30; clone_size: NA; cdr3_aa: CAWSVYSGGELFF; cdr3_nt: TGTGCCTGGAGTGTCTATAGCGGGGGGGAGCTGTTTTTT
j_call: TRBJ2-7; d_call: TRBD2; v_call: TRBV3-1/TRBV3-2; clone_size: NA; cdr3_aa: CASSPSGLAGPNEQYF; cdr3_nt: TGTGCCAGCAGCCCCTCAGGACTAGCGGGGCCCAACGAGCAGTACTTC
j_call: TRBJ1-3; d_call: NA; v_call: TRBV9; clone_size: NA; cdr3_aa: CASSVAQTNFPGNTIYF; cdr3_nt: TGTGCCAGCAGCGTGGCACAAACCAATTTCCCTGGAAACACCATATATTTT
j_call: TRBJ2-7; d_call: NA; v_call: TRBV9; clone_size: NA; cdr3_aa: CASSATPGGALSF; cdr3_nt: TGTGCCAGCAGCGCCACCCCGGGCGGGGCCCTGTCTTTC
j_call: TRBJ1-6; d_call: NA; v_call: TRBV4-3; clone_size: NA; cdr3_aa: CASSQDQFNSPLHF; cdr3_nt: TGCGCCAGCAGCCAAGACCAGTTTAATTCACCCCTCCACTTT
j_call: TRBJ2-3; d_call: NA; v_call: TRBV7-3; clone_size: NA; cdr3_aa: CASSSPGSGTDTQYF; cdr3_nt: TGTGCCAGCAGCTCCCCAGGCTCGGGCACAGATACGCAGTATTTT
j_call: TRBJ1-5; d_call: NA; v_call: TRBV2; clone_size: NA; cdr3_aa: CASKGEHNQPQHF; cdr3_nt: TGTGCCAGCAAGGGAGAGCACAATCAGCCCCAGCATTTT
j_call: TRBJ1-2; d_call: NA; v_call: TRBV4-3; clone_size: NA; cdr3_aa: CASSRQGSYGYTF; cdr3_nt: TGCGCCAGCAGCCGCCAGGGAAGCTATGGCTACACCTTC
j_call: TRBJ2-3; d_call: TRBD2; v_call: TRBV5-1; clone_size: NA; cdr3_aa: CASSPGGRADTQYF; cdr3_nt: TGCGCCAGCAGCCCGGGGGGGCGGGCAGATACGCAGTATTTT
j_call: TRBJ1-1; d_call: TRBD1; v_call: TRBV10-2; clone_size: NA; cdr3_aa: CASGARQGVNTEAFF; cdr3_nt: TGCGCCAGCGGCGCCCGACAGGGTGTGAACACTGAAGCTTTCTTT
j_call: TRBJ2-3; d_call: NA; v_call: TRBV11-2; clone_size: NA; cdr3_aa: CASSSYRTDTQYF; cdr3_nt: TGTGCCAGCAGCTCCTACCGCACAGATACGCAGTATTTT
j_call: TRBJ1-3; d_call: NA; v_call: TRBV10-1; clone_size: NA; cdr3_aa: CASSETSGAGNTIYF; cdr3_nt: TGCGCCAGCAGTGAGACCTCGGGGGCTGGAAACACCATATATTTT
j_call: TRBJ2-1; d_call: NA; v_call: TRBV24-1; clone_size: NA; cdr3_aa: CATSDRSGGYNEQFF; cdr3_nt: TGTGCCACCAGTGACCGGTCCGGGGGCTACAATGAGCAGTTCTTC
j_call: TRBJ1-1; d_call: TRBD1; v_call: TRBV7-9; clone_size: NA; cdr3_aa: CASSLWTGEQAFF; cdr3_nt: TGTGCCAGCAGCTTATGGACAGGGGAGCAAGCTTTCTTT
j_call: TRBJ1-2; d_call: TRBD1; v_call: TRBV7-2; clone_size: NA; cdr3_aa: CASSSKTGASGYTF; cdr3_nt: TGTGCCAGCAGCTCAAAGACAGGGGCAAGCGGCTACACCTTC
j_call: TRBJ1-4; d_call: TRBD1; v_call: TRBV6-5; clone_size: NA; cdr3_aa: CASRKGQGSEKLFF; cdr3_nt: TGTGCCAGCAGGAAAGGACAGGGGAGTGAAAAACTGTTTTTT
j_call: TRBJ1-4; d_call: TRBD1; v_call: TRBV4-3; clone_size: NA; cdr3_aa: CASSHGQGNEKLFF; cdr3_nt: TGCGCCAGCAGCCACGGACAGGGAAATGAAAAACTGTTTTTT
j_call: TRBJ1-5; d_call: TRBD1; v_call: TRBV19; clone_size: NA; cdr3_aa: CASRSLGQGQNQPQHF; cdr3_nt: TGTGCCAGTAGATCCTTGGGACAGGGGCAAAATCAGCCCCAGCATTTT
j_call: TRBJ1-1; d_call: NA; v_call: TRBV2; clone_size: NA; cdr3_aa: CATQGQPNTEAFF; cdr3_nt: TGTGCCACTCAGGGACAACCGAACACTGAAGCTTTCTTT